In this sample, the clone carrying this T cell receptor beta chain turned up once. In the authors' methods: Amplification from reference gene primers served as the basis for estimated nucleated cell counts. Profiling relied on immunoSEQ multiplex PCR, and the TCRdb table lists in-frame clones only, not all of them. V and J calls and clone size are as listed in that table; D and trimming were resolved from the DNA. The table includes about 98,000 clones, around 75% detected once. V shed 4 bases, J shed 8 bases, and the junction held 6 bases outside the gene matches. CDR3 length equals 14 residues. Looked up from germline, CDR1 is SNHLY and CDR2 is FYNNEI. The data originate from a study of blood T cell repertoires in COVID-19. Looking at the study overall: Both acute and convalescent COVID-19 samples were obtained from the United States, Italy and Spain.

The chain employs TRBV2 and TRBJ1-4; 8 bases align to TRBD1. The clonotype was recovered from a man in his sixties or seventies with acute or convalescent COVID-19. Sequenced sample: peripheral blood. CDR3 DNA sequence: TGTGCCAGCAGTGGTGGACAGGGAAGGGAAAAACTGTTTTTT. Amino acid sequence: CASSGGQGREKLFF.